Here is one T cell receptor beta chain with its context. This record belongs to a study of CD8 T cells in Susac syndrome. In germline, CDR1 is LGHNA, CDR2 YSLEER. Germline trimming cut 1 base from V and 8 bases from J; bases unmatched to any gene: 8. The CDR3 contains 15 residues. Random hexamers were used to reverse transcribe 0.5 to 1 ug of RNA. Across 54 Vbeta and 13 Jbeta, TCR beta CDR3 was amplified with immunoSEQ multiplex PCR. Each CDR3 protein gets one entry after TCRdb re-called the immunoSEQ multiplex PCR reads with MiXCR. The table shows a few hundred thousand distinct CDR3 sequences, with roughly 85% occurring only once.

Sequenced sample: CD8+ T cells from PBMCs. This sequence was found in a human donor with multiple sclerosis. This chain connects TRBV4-3 to TRBJ2-1; 7 nucleotides line up with TRBD1. CDR3 in DNA: TGCGCCAGCAGCCAAGGGGACAGAGCAATCCATGAGCAGTTCTTC. Translation: CASSQGDRAIHEQFF.